A single sample is the source of the 6 T cell receptor beta chains below, sequenced in a study of blood T cells in healthy people across ages. For the second PCR, which ran for roughly 6 to 12 cycles, a sample-barcoded 5' primer and a J-beta primer mix were used. TCRdb re-called the 5' RACE reads through MiXCR, storing one row per CDR3 protein. The top ten hold 9.4% of the sample, which has hundreds of thousands of distinct CDR3 sequences, around a quarter seen once. Separately, the same data were catalogued under a study of T cells of mothers and their children.

The sample consisted of blood. These receptors came from a boy aged 5 to 17 in good health.

The V and J genes are TRBV2 and TRBJ2-1, with TRBD2 matching 12 bases. This CDR3 is built from 16 residues. V dropped 0 bases and J dropped 8; count of bases not matched to a gene: 5. Germline V gene data show CDR1 as SNHLY and CDR2 as FYNNEI. The CDR3 protein is CASSEATSGSFDEQFF. CDR3 nucleotide sequence: TGTGCCAGCAGTGAAGCGACTAGCGGGAGTTTCGATGAGCAGTTCTTC.

The V gene is TRBV6-2 or TRBV6-3, the J gene TRBJ1-2; D not certain. CDR1 MNHEY and CDR2 SVGEGT come from the germline V gene. V was clipped by 4 bases and J by 13 bases, with 16 bases between them. CDR3 length equals 12 residues. The CDR3 DNA is TGTGCCAGCAGTTTTCGGCAGACGGCAACCACCTTC. This sequence encodes CASSFRQTATTF.

The V gene is TRBV28, the J gene TRBJ2-7; a possible D gene is TRBD2 (6 bases). Germline CDR1 reads MDHEN; CDR2 reads SYDVKM. This CDR3 region has 13 residues. V was cut by 3 bases and J by 5 bases, with 11 bases left in between. The CDR3 DNA follows: TGTGCCAGCAGTTTCCGCCCGGGGGACGAGCAGTACTTC. It yields the protein CASSFRPGDEQYF.

This clonotype has a handful of counts. CDR3 in DNA: TGTGCCAGCAGTTTCCTGGACGGATATACGCAGTATTTT. It codes for CASSFLDGYTQYF. This chain connects TRBV27 to TRBJ2-3; D is ambiguous. The germline CDR1 and CDR2 sequences are MNHEY and SMNVEV (reference sequence). The V end lost 3 bases, the J end lost 7 bases, and 11 bases lay between the germline ends. The length of the CDR3 is 13 residues.

This rearrangement joins TRBV12-3 or TRBV12-4 to TRBJ2-7, with D perhaps given as TRBD1 or TRBD2 (6 bases each). The ends were cut back, 1 base at V and 5 bases at J, with 15 bases in the middle. This CDR3 comprises 15 residues. The CDR3 coding sequence is TGTGCCAGCAGTTTAGGGGGGGCGGGGCGCGACGAGCAGTACTTC. This codes for CASSLGGAGRDEQYF.

With regard to this clonotype: At one end, the junction sequence differs from germline, possibly due to a read error. V usage is TRBV28 and J usage is TRBJ2-1; the match to TRBD1 covers 9 bases. CDR3 size: 13 residues. Germline V gives CDR1 MDHEN, CDR2 SYDVKM. CDR3 residues: CASSGTGPYEHYF. The CDR3 DNA is TGTGCCAGCAGTGGGACAGGGCCCTACGAGCATTACTTC.